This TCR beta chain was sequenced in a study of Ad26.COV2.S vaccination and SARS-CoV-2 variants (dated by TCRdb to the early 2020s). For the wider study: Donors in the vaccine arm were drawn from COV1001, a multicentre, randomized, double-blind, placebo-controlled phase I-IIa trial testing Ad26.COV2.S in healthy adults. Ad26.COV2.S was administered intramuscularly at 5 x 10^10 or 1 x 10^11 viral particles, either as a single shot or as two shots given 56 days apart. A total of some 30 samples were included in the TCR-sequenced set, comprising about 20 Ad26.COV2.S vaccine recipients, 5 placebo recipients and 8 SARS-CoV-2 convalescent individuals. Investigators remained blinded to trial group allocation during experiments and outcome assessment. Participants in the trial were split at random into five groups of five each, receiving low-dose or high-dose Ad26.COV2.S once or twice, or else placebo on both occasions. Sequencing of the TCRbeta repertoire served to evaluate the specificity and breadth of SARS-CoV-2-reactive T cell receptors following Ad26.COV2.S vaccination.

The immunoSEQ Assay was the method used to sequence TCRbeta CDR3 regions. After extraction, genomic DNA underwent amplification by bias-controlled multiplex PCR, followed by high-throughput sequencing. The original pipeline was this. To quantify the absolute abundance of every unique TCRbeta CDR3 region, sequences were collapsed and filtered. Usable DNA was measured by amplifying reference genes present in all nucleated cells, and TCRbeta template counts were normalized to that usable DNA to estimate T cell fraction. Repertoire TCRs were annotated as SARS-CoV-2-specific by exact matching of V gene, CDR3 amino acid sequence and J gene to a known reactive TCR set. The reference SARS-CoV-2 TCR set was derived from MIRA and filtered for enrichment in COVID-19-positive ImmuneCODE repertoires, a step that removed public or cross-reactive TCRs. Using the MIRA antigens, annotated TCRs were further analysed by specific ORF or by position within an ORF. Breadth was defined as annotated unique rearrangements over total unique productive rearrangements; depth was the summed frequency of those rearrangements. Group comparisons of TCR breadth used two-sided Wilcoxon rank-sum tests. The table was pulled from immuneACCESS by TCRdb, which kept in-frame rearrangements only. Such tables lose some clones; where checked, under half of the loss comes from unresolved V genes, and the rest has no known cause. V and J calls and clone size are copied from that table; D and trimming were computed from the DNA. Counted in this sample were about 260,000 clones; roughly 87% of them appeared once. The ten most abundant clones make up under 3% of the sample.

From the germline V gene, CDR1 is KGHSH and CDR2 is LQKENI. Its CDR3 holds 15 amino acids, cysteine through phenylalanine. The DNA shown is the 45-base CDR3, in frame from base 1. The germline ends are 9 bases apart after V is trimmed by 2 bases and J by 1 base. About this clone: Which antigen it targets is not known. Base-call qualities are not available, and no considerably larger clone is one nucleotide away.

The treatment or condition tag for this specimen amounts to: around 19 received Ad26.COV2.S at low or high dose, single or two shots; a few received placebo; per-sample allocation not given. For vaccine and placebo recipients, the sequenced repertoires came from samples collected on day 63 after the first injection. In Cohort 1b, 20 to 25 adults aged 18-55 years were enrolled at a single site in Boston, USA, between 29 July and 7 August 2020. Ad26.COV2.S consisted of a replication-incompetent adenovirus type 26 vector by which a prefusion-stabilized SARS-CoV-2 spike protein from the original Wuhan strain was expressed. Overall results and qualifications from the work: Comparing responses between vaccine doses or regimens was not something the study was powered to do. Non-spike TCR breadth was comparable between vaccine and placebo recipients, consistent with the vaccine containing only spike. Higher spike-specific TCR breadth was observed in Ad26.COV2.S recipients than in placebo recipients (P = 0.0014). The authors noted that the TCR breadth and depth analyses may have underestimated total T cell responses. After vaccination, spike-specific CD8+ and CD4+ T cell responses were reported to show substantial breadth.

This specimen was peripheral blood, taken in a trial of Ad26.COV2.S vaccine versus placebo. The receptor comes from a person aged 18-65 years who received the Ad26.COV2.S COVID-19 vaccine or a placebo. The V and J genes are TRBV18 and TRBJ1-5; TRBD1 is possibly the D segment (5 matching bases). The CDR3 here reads CASSPGGTSNQPQHF. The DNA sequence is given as TGTGCCAGCTCACCAGGAGGGACGAGCAATCAGCCCCAGCATTTT. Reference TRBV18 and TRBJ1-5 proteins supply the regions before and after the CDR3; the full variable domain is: NAGVMQNPRHLVRRRGQEARLRCSPMKGHSHVYWYRQLPEEGLKFMVYLQKENIIDESGMPKERFSAEFPKEGPSILRIQQVVRGDSAAYFCASSPGGTSNQPQHFGDGTRLSIL.